This T cell receptor beta chain was retrieved from a study of read filtering for tumor transcriptome and immune sequencing. The wider study: Among patients, approximately 17 were male and some 15 female, aged 47 to 80 (mean roughly 63). IR-seq gave about 3.5 to 11 million TCR reads per sample; RNA-seq gave about 80 to 1,300.

This clonotype was counted at least ten times. From around 0.4 ug of RNA, a library with molecular barcoded alpha/delta and beta/gamma adaptors was made. Using its own MiXCR run on the reads, TCRdb lists one record per CDR3 protein. The table includes 100,000 to 150,000 distinct CDR3 sequences, about 13% detected once. The CDR3 has 11 amino acids. The V end lost 6 bases, the J end lost 11 bases, and 13 bases lay between the germline ends. The TCR originated in a donor at least 40 years old with multiple myeloma. This chain links TRBV12-3 or TRBV12-4 with TRBJ1-1; tentatively, D is TRBD1 (6 bases). Sequencing input: a population of CD138-negative cells sorted from bone marrow. CDR3 protein: CASSLTGDAFF. The CDR3 DNA reads TGTGCCAGCAGCCTGACAGGTGACGCTTTCTTT.